A selection of T cell receptor beta chains follows, all from one sample in a study of shared clonotypes between healthy human individuals. Sequenced by immunoSEQ multiplex PCR; TCRdb stores in-frame clones only, minus some. This sample has about 330,000 clones, with around 87% found just once. The sequencing sample was made of memory CD8+ T cells sorted from blood. The receptor source for this set is a man between 18 and 29 years old in good health. Each CDR3 is given with its conserved first and last residue. The order of the fields is clone size, J gene, V gene, D gene, CDR3 protein, CDR3 DNA. A D gene is named only where the DNA matches it firmly. Clone size is not always given. Where it is, it says once, few, many or a class for expanded clones.

size: -; J: TRBJ2-2; V: TRBV9; D: TRBD2; CDR3: CASSTPGLAGEGDTGELFF; DNA: TGTGCCAGCAGCACACCGGGACTAGCGGGAGAAGGGGACACCGGGGAGCTGTTTTTT
size: -; J: TRBJ2-2; V: TRBV7-9; D: -; CDR3: CASSLARELTGELFF; DNA: TGTGCCAGCAGCTTAGCCAGGGAGTTAACCGGGGAGCTGTTTTTT
size: -; J: TRBJ1-1; V: TRBV5-5; D: -; CDR3: CASSSGARGAMNTEAFF; DNA: TGTGCCAGCAGCTCAGGGGCCAGGGGAGCAATGAACACTGAAGCTTTCTTT
size: -; J: TRBJ1-5; V: TRBV28; D: -; CDR3: CASSLRGSNQPQHF; DNA: TGTGCCAGCAGTTTGAGAGGGTCTAATCAGCCCCAGCATTTT
size: -; J: TRBJ2-7; V: TRBV5-6; D: -; CDR3: CASSLRSSYEQYF; DNA: TGTGCCAGCAGCTTGAGGAGCTCCTACGAGCAGTACTTC
size: -; J: TRBJ1-1; V: TRBV13; D: -; CDR3: CASSATEVGGEAFF; DNA: TGTGCCAGCAGCGCTACGGAAGTTGGGGGTGAAGCTTTCTTT
size: -; J: TRBJ2-2; V: TRBV6-5; D: -; CDR3: CASSYSMGEGTGELFF; DNA: TGTGCCAGCAGTTACTCGATGGGGGAAGGCACCGGGGAGCTGTTTTTT
size: -; J: TRBJ1-1; V: TRBV2; D: -; CDR3: CASSEAGRSEAFF; DNA: TGTGCCAGCAGTGAAGCCGGGAGGAGTGAAGCTTTCTTT
size: -; J: TRBJ2-2; V: TRBV9; D: -; CDR3: CASSLGAGELFF; DNA: TGTGCCAGCAGCCTAGGGGCCGGGGAGCTGTTTTTT
size: -; J: TRBJ2-7; V: TRBV7-6; D: TRBD2; CDR3: CASSARGGGYYEQYF; DNA: TGTGCCAGCAGCGCCCGCGGGGGAGGTTACTACGAGCAGTACTTC
size: few; J: TRBJ2-7; V: TRBV11-2; D: -; CDR3: CASLGAEGEQYF; DNA: TGTGCCAGCTTGGGGGCAGAGGGCGAGCAGTACTTC
size: -; J: TRBJ2-7; V: TRBV7-2; D: TRBD1; CDR3: CASSLRDRYSYEQYF; DNA: TGTGCCAGCAGCCTACGGGACAGGTACTCCTACGAGCAGTACTTC
size: -; J: TRBJ1-2; V: TRBV7-2; D: -; CDR3: CASSHRDTANYGYTF; DNA: TGTGCCAGCAGCCACCGGGACACAGCTAACTATGGCTACACCTTC
size: -; J: TRBJ1-2; V: TRBV6-6; D: TRBD1; CDR3: CASSYGQGGGYTF; DNA: TGTGCCAGCAGTTATGGACAGGGGGGTGGCTACACCTTC
size: -; J: TRBJ2-6; V: TRBV4-1; D: -; CDR3: CASSQVKLTEPSGANVLTF; DNA: TGCGCCAGCAGCCAAGTTAAGTTGACCGAACCCTCTGGGGCCAACGTCCTGACTTTC
size: -; J: TRBJ2-1; V: TRBV7-3; D: -; CDR3: CASSPSGGSYNEQFF; DNA: TGTGCCAGCAGCCCCAGTGGGGGCTCCTACAATGAGCAGTTCTTC
size: once; J: TRBJ1-1; V: TRBV19; D: -; CDR3: CASSMVQGGTEAFF; DNA: TGTGCCAGTAGTATGGTTCAGGGCGGTACTGAAGCTTTCTTT
size: -; J: TRBJ1-5; V: TRBV28; D: -; CDR3: CAVRPRGQNQPQHF; DNA: TGTGCCGTAAGACCCAGGGGCCAAAATCAGCCCCAGCATTTT
size: -; J: TRBJ2-2; V: TRBV4-3; D: -; CDR3: CASSHFENTGELFF; DNA: TGCGCCAGCAGCCACTTTGAGAACACCGGGGAGCTGTTTTTT
size: -; J: TRBJ2-7; V: TRBV2; D: -; CDR3: CASSGIGLYEQYF; DNA: TGTGCCAGCAGCGGCATAGGGCTTTACGAGCAGTACTTC
size: -; J: TRBJ2-5; V: TRBV7-2; D: TRBD1; CDR3: CASSIGTGTQYF; DNA: TGTGCCAGCAGCATCGGGACAGGGACCCAGTACTTC
size: -; J: TRBJ1-5; V: TRBV2; D: -; CDR3: CASSSGPPQHF; DNA: TGTGCCAGCAGTAGCGGCCCGCCCCAGCATTTT
size: -; J: TRBJ2-1; V: TRBV5-6; D: TRBD2; CDR3: CASSLLLAGAYNEQFF; DNA: TGTGCCAGCAGCCTACTACTAGCGGGGGCATACAATGAGCAGTTCTTC
size: -; J: TRBJ2-1; V: TRBV7-6; D: -; CDR3: CASSLAGYYNEQFF; DNA: TGTGCCAGCAGCTTAGCGGGCTACTACAATGAGCAGTTCTTC
size: -; J: TRBJ2-7; V: TRBV7-2; D: -; CDR3: CASSQRGGSSSYEQYF; DNA: TGTGCCAGCAGCCAGCGTGGTGGGTCATCCTCCTACGAGCAGTACTTC